These 3 T cell receptor beta chains came from one sample sequenced in a study of T-cell memory formation after mild COVID-19. From the 5' RACE reads, TCRdb called clonotypes with MiXCR, one entry per CDR3 protein. The sample records approximately 190,000 distinct CDR3 sequences, approximately 16% being singletons. Sequenced sample: PBMCs or a T cell subset sorted from them (not recorded which). The source is an adult woman who had mild COVID-19 (a few samples of this study predate the infection). Cell type and time point are not known.

The J gene is TRBJ2-5, the V gene TRBV10-3, with D perhaps TRBD2 (6 bases). CDR3 length equals 15 residues. Germline V lookup: CDR1 ENHRY, CDR2 SYGVKD. V was pared by 2 bases and J by 7 bases, with 17 bases between. CDR3 sequence (DNA): TGTGCCATCAGTGAGGCGGGAACATTAATGGGGACCCAGTACTTC. This encodes CAISEAGTLMGTQYF.

The rearrangement uses TRBV5-1 and TRBJ1-3; no definite D call. CDR3 length: 16 residues. Trimming left V 0 bases short and J 7 bases short, with 17 bases between. Germline-derived CDR1 and CDR2 are SGHRS and YFSETQ. The CDR3 DNA is TGCGCCAGCAGCTTGGGGGCCCCGACGGAGGGCAACACCATATATTTT. Its protein product is CASSLGAPTEGNTIYF.

The rearrangement links TRBV7-9 to TRBJ2-5, with 7 bases matching TRBD2. Germline assignment: CDR1 SEHNR and CDR2 FQNEAQ (reference sequence). Trimming removed 5 bases from V and 2 bases from J; junction bases left unmatched: 8. The CDR3 totals 15 residues. The CDR3 reads CASSTASGLQETQYF. The CDR3 nucleotides are TGTGCCAGCAGCACCGCTAGCGGCCTGCAAGAGACCCAGTACTTC. Based on the CDR3 plus reference TRBV7-9 and TRBJ2-5, the full variable domain is DTGVSQNPRHKITKRGQNVTFRCDPISEHNRLYWYRQTLGQGPEFLTYFQNEAQLEKSRLLSDRFSAERPKGSFSTLEIQRTEQGDSAMYLCASSTASGLQETQYFGPGTRLLVL.